The TCR beta chain under discussion was sequenced for a study of patients and donors after allogeneic stem cell transplantation. TCRdb redid the calling of the RT-PCR reads with MiXCR, one entry per CDR3 protein. In the table there are tens of thousands of distinct CDR3 sequences, around 48% of which are singletons. Trimming cost V 4 bases and J 7 bases, with 20 bases left between them. This CDR3 has 16 residues. Germline V gene sequence: CDR1 SGHTA, CDR2 FQGNSA. The J gene is TRBJ1-5, the V gene TRBV7-2; D is perhaps TRBD1 (5 bases). What was sequenced was blood, either unsorted or a sorted T cell fraction (not recorded which). The sequence derives from a human donor who was either an allogeneic HSCT recipient or a stem cell or donor lymphocyte infusion donor (not recorded which). It is not recorded whose cells these are; they may come from a transplant donor. The chain's CDR3 is CASSSAGGGILQPQHF. CDR3 nucleotides: TGTGCCAGCAGCTCCGCCGGCGGGGGGATCCTACAGCCCCAGCATTTT.